This T cell receptor (beta chain) was identified during a study of blood T cell repertoires in COVID-19. The overall study: Acute and convalescent COVID-19 specimens originated in the United States, Italy and Spain.

V shed 6 bases and J shed 5 bases, with 15 bases lying between them. This CDR3 comprises 14 residues. Per the germline V gene, CDR1 is SNHLY and CDR2 is FYNNEI. Methods used by the authors: Nucleated cell number was recorded as an estimate derived from reference gene primer amplification. Sequencing was performed with immunoSEQ multiplex PCR; in TCRdb, only in-frame clones are kept and a portion is missing. That table furnishes V, J and clone size, whereas the DNA furnished D and trimming. The sample yields 70,000 to 90,000 clones, around 81% seen once. The specimen sequenced was peripheral blood. The rearrangement links TRBV2 to TRBJ2-3, with TRBD2 as a possible D gene (6 bases). The source is a human donor in a cohort sampled during active COVID-19. CDR3 protein: CASRAGGGRDTQYF. As DNA, the CDR3 is TGTGCCAGCAGGGCCGGAGGAGGGAGAGATACGCAGTATTTT.